This T cell receptor (beta chain) emerged from a study of T cells after posttransplantation cyclophosphamide. Whole-study findings and limits: Later blood repertoires were often dominated by clones from the donor CD8+ memory compartment. TRB clonality was highly associated with recipient CMV seropositivity and reactivation. TRB overlap between skin or GI tissue T cells and blood was limited.

Trimming took 6 bases from V and 7 from J; bases not matched to a gene: 3. Germline CDR1 is MNHEY and CDR2 is SMNVEV (reference sequence). The CDR3 loop spans 12 amino acids. Controls had myeloablative marrow grafts with methotrexate and calcineurin inhibitor, sampled at 1 year. The sample holds a few counts of this clone. Its specificity is not known. Clones were read by immunoSEQ multiplex PCR, and TCRdb kept only the in-frame ones, dropping some. The sample includes a few thousand clones, 73% of them seen just once. The sequence came from a female patient aged 50-60 years who received an allogeneic stem cell transplant from an unrelated donor, was CMV-positive, and had acute and chronic GVHD. A subset of T cells may come from the graft donor. The specimen was PBMCs, collected 321 days after allogeneic stem cell transplant with calcineurin inhibitor and methotrexate. The chain carries TRBV27 and TRBJ1-5, with 7 bases identical to TRBD1. The CDR3 here is CASRTGLQPQHF. Here the CDR3 DNA reads TGTGCCAGCAGGACAGGGCTGCAGCCCCAGCATTTT.